The 20 T cell receptor beta chains in this list originate from one sample, sequenced in a study of blood T cells in healthy people across ages. A second PCR, run for about 7 to 11 cycles, used a sample-barcoded 5' primer plus a J-beta primer mix. TCRdb passed the 5' RACE reads through MiXCR, listing each CDR3 protein once. The sample has roughly 800,000 distinct CDR3 sequences, more than 45% seen once; the top ten hold roughly 20%. The sample taken for sequencing was blood. The receptors come from a young man in good health.

The chain recombines TRBV3-1 with TRBJ2-7; 7 bases align to TRBD1. Losses at the gene ends were 4 bases for V and 6 bases for J; bases not matched to a gene: 9. Germline V lookup: CDR1 LGHDT, CDR2 YNNKEL (reference sequence). CDR3 length equals 14 residues. The CDR3 nucleotides read TGTGCCAGCAGCCCCCGAGACAGGGTGAGCGAGCAGTACTTC. Translated, it gives CASSPRDRVSEQYF.

V usage is TRBV13 and J usage is TRBJ2-7, with TRBD1 as a possible D gene (6 bases). The CDR3 loop spans 12 amino acids. V lost 5 bases and J lost 5, with 10 bases in between. CDR1 is PRHDT, CDR2 FYEKMQ, per germline (reference sequence). The CDR3 sequence is CASSPGTNEQYF. The CDR3 region has the DNA TGTGCCAGCAGCCCCGGGACAAACGAGCAGTACTTC.

The chain has TRBV20-1 and TRBJ2-7, with 11 bases matching TRBD2. The DNA end lines up better with TRBJ2-4; the J call may be wrong. The CDR3 length is 15 residues. Germline loops: CDR1 DFQATT, CDR2 SNEGSKA (reference sequence). For the CDR3, the DNA is TGCAGTGCTAGTGCGGGACTAGCGGTTAAATACATTCAGTACTTC. It is translated as CSASAGLAVKYIQYF.

The chain couples TRBV29-1 to TRBJ2-5; TRBD2 is a possible D gene (5 bases). From germline, CDR1 is SQVTM and CDR2 ANQGSEA. This CDR3 is 14 amino acids long. The germline V and J ends were trimmed by 5 bases and 0 bases, with 13 bases remaining between them. CDR3 sequence reads: CSVYRPGNQETQYF. The DNA for the CDR3 is TGCAGCGTTTATCGGCCGGGAAACCAAGAGACCCAGTACTTC.

The chain combines TRBV29-1 with TRBJ1-1; 7 bases match TRBD1. CDR1 and CDR2 from the germline V gene are SQVTM and ANQGSEA. This CDR3 comprises 10 residues. After removal of 7 bases from V and 12 bases from J, the junction contained 8 bases not matched to a gene. The DNA for the CDR3 is TGCAGCGGCTACCAGGGGGTCACTTTCTTT. Amino acid sequence: CSGYQGVTFF.

This chain connects TRBV20-1 to TRBJ2-7; the D is unclear. Trimming removed 1 base from V and 4 bases from J, with 2 bases in between. CDR1 is DFQATT and CDR2 is SNEGSKA in the germline V gene (reference sequence). This CDR3 region has 10 residues. This CDR3 is CSARVYEQYF. CDR3 sequence (DNA): TGCAGTGCTAGAGTATACGAGCAGTACTTC.

For this clonotype: A much larger clone is a single base away; this may be a read error. This chain uses TRBV2 with TRBJ2-7; tentative D call: TRBD2 (6 bases). Germline CDR1 and CDR2: SNHLY and FYNNEI. The CDR3 is made up of 14 amino acids. The ends were cut back, 5 bases at V and 6 bases at J, with 17 bases in the middle. DNA for the CDR3: TGTGCCAGCAGTTCCACTACGCTAGCGAGCGAGCAGTACTTC. Residues: CASSSTTLASEQYF.

In its sample, this clonotype was seen once. The V gene is TRBV30, the J gene TRBJ1-1; D is undetermined. V dropped 4 bases and J dropped 4 bases, with 10 bases sitting between them. The germline V gene has CDR1 GTSNPN and CDR2 SVGIG (reference sequence). The CDR3 is 12 residues long. CDR3 amino acids: CAWIRVGTEAFF. For the CDR3, the DNA is TGTGCCTGGATTCGGGTAGGCACTGAAGCTTTCTTT.

This chain connects TRBV6-5 to TRBJ2-7, with a possible D match to TRBD1 (6 bases). Between the trimmed V and J ends, which lost 5 bases and 8 bases, there was a span of 13 bases. Germline assignment: CDR1 MNHEY and CDR2 SVGAGI. CDR3 length equals 12 residues. CDR3 bases: TGTGCCAGCAGTCCCGGGACATGGAAGCAGTACTTC. It is translated as CASSPGTWKQYF.

The chain joins TRBV15 to TRBJ2-1; D remains ambiguous. From germline, CDR1 is LNHNV and CDR2 YYDKDF (reference sequence). The CDR3 runs 15 residues. Trimming pared 5 bases from V and 2 bases from J, leaving 13 bases between. The CDR3 DNA reads TGTGCCACCAGCCAGACTTTGGCTGCCTACAATGAGCAGTTCTTC. It translates to CATSQTLAAYNEQFF.

As concerns this clonotype: Compared with germline, one end of the junction differs, possibly owing to a read error. The CDR3 reads CASSLGASGYNGQFF. Here the CDR3 DNA reads TGCGCCAGCAGCCTCGGGGCTAGCGGTTACAATGGGCAGTTCTTC. This chain links TRBV5-1 with TRBJ2-1, with 7 bases identical to TRBD2. The CDR3 consists of 15 residues. Germline assignment: CDR1 SGHRS and CDR2 YFSETQ.

The CDR3 reads CASTLAATGGETQYF. The CDR3 DNA reads as TGTGCCAGCACCCTGGCCGCGACAGGAGGCGAGACCCAGTACTTC. The chain combines TRBV5-6 with TRBJ2-5, with D tentatively TRBD1 (6 bases). Per germline, CDR1 SGHDT and CDR2 YYEEEE. V dropped 6 bases and J dropped 5 bases, with 20 bases sitting between them. This CDR3 has 15 amino acids.

V and J are TRBV7-9 and TRBJ1-2, with 10 nucleotides matching TRBD1. This CDR3 spans 15 amino acids. Trimming at V came to 5 bases and at J to 4 bases, leaving 7 bases not matched to a gene. Per germline, CDR1 SEHNR and CDR2 FQNEAQ (reference sequence). CDR3 bases: TGTGCCAGCAGCGGCGACAGGGGGCAACCCTATGGCTACACCTTC. This gives the protein CASSGDRGQPYGYTF. The complete variable domain, with remaining parts taken from reference TRBV7-9 and TRBJ1-2, reads DTGVSQNPRHKITKRGQNVTFRCDPISEHNRLYWYRQTLGQGPEFLTYFQNEAQLEKSRLLSDRFSAERPKGSFSTLEIQRTEQGDSAMYLCASSGDRGQPYGYTFGSGTRLTVV.

CDR3 residues: CAWSADRHNYGYTF. CDR3 sequence (DNA): TGTGCCTGGAGTGCGGATAGGCACAACTATGGCTACACCTTC. The chain uses TRBV30 and TRBJ1-2; D not resolved. V lost 1 base and J lost 2, with 11 bases in between. The CDR3 sequence is 14 residues long. Germline V gene sequence: CDR1 GTSNPN, CDR2 SVGIG (reference sequence).

This chain links TRBV20-1 with TRBJ2-5; tentative D call: TRBD2 (5 bases). The CDR3 totals 14 residues. In germline, CDR1 is DFQATT, CDR2 SNEGSKA (reference sequence). V shed 2 bases and J shed 5 bases, with 15 bases lying between them. For the CDR3, the DNA is TGCAGTGCTAGACCCCGGACTTTGCTGGAGACCCAGTACTTC. This codes for CSARPRTLLETQYF.

This clonotype appeared a few times. This chain connects TRBV5-1 to TRBJ2-7; 8 bases are shared with TRBD1. Germline V gives CDR1 SGHRS, CDR2 YFSETQ. The V segment lost 4 bases and the J segment 0 bases; nucleotides outside the gene matches: 9. This CDR3 comprises 16 residues. CDR3: CASSLSPDRDSYEQYF. The DNA for the CDR3 is TGCGCCAGCAGCCTCTCGCCGGACAGGGACTCCTACGAGCAGTACTTC. Variable domain in full (rest from reference TRBV5-1 and TRBJ2-7): KAGVTQTPRYLIKTRGQQVTLSCSPISGHRSVSWYQQTPGQGLQFLFEYFSETQRNKGNFPGRFSGRQFSNSRSEMNVSTLELGDSALYLCASSLSPDRDSYEQYFGPGTRLTVT.

This clonotype was observed a handful of times. This chain connects TRBV20-1 to TRBJ2-5; tentative D call: TRBD2 (6 bases). The CDR3 contains 11 residues. Germline V CDR1 and CDR2: DFQATT, SNEGSKA (reference sequence). V was clipped by 6 bases and J by 7 bases, with 12 bases between them. CDR3 nucleotide sequence: TGCAGTGCCCACCACGGGGGGACCCAGTACTTC. It yields the protein CSAHHGGTQYF.

CDR3 in amino acids: CASSIGTSYPNEQFF. CDR3 sequence (DNA): TGTGCCAGCAGCATCGGGACTAGCTACCCCAATGAGCAGTTCTTC. This chain connects TRBV7-2 to TRBJ2-1; TRBD2 matches at 9 bases. V lost 5 bases, J lost 6 bases, and 8 bases stayed unmatched. CDR1 SGHTA and CDR2 FQGNSA come from the germline V gene. The CDR3 contains 15 residues.

The J gene is TRBJ2-1, the V gene TRBV4-3; no definite D call. The DNA end lines up better with TRBJ2-7; the J call may be wrong. Per the germline V gene, CDR1 is LGHNA and CDR2 is YSLEER. The length of the CDR3 is 15 residues. This CDR3 reads CASSQLLFSYNEQYF. The CDR3 DNA is TGCGCCAGCAGCCAACTACTATTCTCCTACAATGAGCAGTACTTC.

Ten or more counts support this clonotype. The chain has TRBV7-2 and TRBJ1-4; no clear D gene. V was clipped by 2 bases and J by 13 bases, with 8 bases between them. The CDR3 spans 11 residues. Germline assignment: CDR1 SGHTA and CDR2 FQGNSA. This CDR3 reads CASSLRELLFF. The DNA for the CDR3 is TGTGCCAGCAGCTTACGAGAGTTACTGTTTTTT.